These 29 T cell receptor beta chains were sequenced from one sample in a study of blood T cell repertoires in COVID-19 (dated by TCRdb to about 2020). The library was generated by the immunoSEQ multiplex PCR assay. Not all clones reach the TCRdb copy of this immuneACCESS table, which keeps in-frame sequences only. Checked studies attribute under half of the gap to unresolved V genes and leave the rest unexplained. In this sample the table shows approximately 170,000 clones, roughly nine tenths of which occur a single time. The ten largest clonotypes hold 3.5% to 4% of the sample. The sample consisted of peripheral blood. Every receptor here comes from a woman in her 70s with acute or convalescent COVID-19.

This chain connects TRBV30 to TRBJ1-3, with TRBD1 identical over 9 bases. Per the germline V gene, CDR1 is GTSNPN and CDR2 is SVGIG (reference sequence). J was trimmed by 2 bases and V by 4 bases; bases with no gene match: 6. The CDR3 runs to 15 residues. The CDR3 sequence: CAWINRQGAGNTIYF. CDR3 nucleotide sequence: TGTGCCTGGATTAATAGACAGGGGGCTGGAAACACCATATATTTT.

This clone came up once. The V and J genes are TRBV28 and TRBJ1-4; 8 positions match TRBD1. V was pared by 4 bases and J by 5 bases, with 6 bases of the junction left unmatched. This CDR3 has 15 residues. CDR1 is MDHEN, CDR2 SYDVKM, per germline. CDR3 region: CASSSRRQGNEKLFF. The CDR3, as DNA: TGTGCCAGCAGTTCCCGGAGACAGGGGAATGAAAAACTGTTTTTT.

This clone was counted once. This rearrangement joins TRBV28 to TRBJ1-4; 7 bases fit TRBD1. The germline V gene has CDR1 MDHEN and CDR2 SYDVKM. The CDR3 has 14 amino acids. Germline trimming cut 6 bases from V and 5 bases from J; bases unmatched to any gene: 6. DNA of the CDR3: TGTGCCAGCAGAAGGACAGGCTTAAATGAAAAACTGTTTTTT. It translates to CASRRTGLNEKLFF.

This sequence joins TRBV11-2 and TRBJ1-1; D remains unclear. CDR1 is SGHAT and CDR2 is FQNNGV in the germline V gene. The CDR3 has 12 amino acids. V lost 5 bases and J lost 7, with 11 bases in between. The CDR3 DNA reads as TGTGCCAGCAGCCGAGACGGGAATGAAGCTTTCTTT. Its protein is CASSRDGNEAFF.

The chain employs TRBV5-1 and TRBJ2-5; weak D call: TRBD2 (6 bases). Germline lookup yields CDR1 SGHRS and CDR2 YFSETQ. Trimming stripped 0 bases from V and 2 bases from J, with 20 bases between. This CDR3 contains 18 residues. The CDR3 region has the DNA TGCGCCAGCAGCTTGGGCGGGACTTTGGGTTCGGGGCAAGAGACCCAGTACTTC. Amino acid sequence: CASSLGGTLGSGQETQYF.

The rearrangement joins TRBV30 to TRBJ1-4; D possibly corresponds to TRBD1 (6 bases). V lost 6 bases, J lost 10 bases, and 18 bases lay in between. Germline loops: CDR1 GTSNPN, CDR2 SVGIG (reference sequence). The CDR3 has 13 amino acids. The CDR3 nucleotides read TGTGCCTGCGCGGGGGGCGCTTTCGGAAAACTGTTTTTT. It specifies CACAGGAFGKLFF.

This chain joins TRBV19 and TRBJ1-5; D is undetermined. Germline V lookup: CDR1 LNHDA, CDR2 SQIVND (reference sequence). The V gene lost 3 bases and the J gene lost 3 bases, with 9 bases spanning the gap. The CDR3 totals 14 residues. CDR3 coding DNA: TGTGCCAGTAGTATTACAGCTAACAATCAGCCCCAGCATTTT. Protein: CASSITANNQPQHF.

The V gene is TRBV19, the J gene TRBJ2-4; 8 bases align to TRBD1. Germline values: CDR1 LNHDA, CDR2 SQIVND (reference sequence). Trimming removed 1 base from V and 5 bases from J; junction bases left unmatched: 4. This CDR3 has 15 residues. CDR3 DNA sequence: TGTGCCAGTAGTATAGTGAGGACAGGGCAAAACATTCAGTACTTC. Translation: CASSIVRTGQNIQYF.

Here the CDR3 DNA reads TGTGCCAGCAGCTCCGCGCCGGGACTAGCGGGAGGGGGTGCCTCCTACGAGCAGTACTTC. Its protein product is CASSSAPGLAGGGASYEQYF. The V and J genes are TRBV9 and TRBJ2-7; 16 nucleotides align to TRBD2. J was trimmed by 0 bases and V by 4 bases; bases with no gene match: 13. Germline CDR1 reads SGDLS; CDR2 reads YYNGEE. This CDR3 spans 20 amino acids.

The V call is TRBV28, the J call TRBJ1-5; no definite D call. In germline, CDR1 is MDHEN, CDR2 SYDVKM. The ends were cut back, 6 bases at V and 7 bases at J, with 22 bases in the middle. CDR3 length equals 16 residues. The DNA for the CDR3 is TGTGCCAGCAGCCCTCAAGGTGGTCGTGCGCGGCAGCCCCAGCATTTT. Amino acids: CASSPQGGRARQPQHF. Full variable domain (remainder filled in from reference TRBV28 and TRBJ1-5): DVKVTQSSRYLVKRTGEKVFLECVQDMDHENMFWYRQDPGLGLRLIYFSYDVKMKEKGDIPEGYSVSREKKERFSLILESASTNQTSMYLCASSPQGGRARQPQHFGDGTRLSIL.

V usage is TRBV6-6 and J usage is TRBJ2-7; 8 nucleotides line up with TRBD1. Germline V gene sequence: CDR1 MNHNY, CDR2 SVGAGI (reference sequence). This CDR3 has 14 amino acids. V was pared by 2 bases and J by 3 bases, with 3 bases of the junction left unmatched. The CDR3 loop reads CASSYTTGGYEQYF. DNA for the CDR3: TGTGCCAGCAGTTACACAACAGGGGGCTACGAGCAGTACTTC.

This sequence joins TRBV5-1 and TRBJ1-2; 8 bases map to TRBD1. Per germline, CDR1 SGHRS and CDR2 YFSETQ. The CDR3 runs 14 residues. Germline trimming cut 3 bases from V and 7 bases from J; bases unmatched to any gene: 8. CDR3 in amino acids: CASSSQGALSGYTF. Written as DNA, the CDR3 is TGCGCCAGCAGCTCGCAGGGGGCGCTTTCTGGCTACACCTTC.

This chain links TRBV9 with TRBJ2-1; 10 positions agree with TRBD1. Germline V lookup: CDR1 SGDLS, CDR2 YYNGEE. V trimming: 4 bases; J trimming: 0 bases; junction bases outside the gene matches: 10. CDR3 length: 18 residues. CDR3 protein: CASSLLDRGISSYNEQFF. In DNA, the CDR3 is TGTGCCAGCAGCCTCCTGGACAGGGGGATAAGCTCCTACAATGAGCAGTTCTTC.

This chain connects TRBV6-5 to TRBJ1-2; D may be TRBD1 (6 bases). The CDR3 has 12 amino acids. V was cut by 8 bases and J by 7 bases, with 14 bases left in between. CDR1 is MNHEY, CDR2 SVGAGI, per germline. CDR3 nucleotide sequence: TGTGCCAGCCGAGAGGCAGGGGCTGGCTACACCTTC. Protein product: CASREAGAGYTF.

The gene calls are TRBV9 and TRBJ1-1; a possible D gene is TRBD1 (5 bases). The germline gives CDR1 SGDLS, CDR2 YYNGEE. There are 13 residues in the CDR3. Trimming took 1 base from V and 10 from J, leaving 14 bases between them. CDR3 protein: CASSVLRDGAAFF. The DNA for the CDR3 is TGTGCCAGCAGCGTATTAAGGGATGGGGCAGCTTTCTTT. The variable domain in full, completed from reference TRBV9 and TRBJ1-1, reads DSGVTQTPKHLITATGQRVTLRCSPRSGDLSVYWYQQSLDQGLQFLIQYYNGEERAKGNILERFSAQQFPDLHSELNLSSLELGDSALYFCASSVLRDGAAFFGQGTRLTVV.

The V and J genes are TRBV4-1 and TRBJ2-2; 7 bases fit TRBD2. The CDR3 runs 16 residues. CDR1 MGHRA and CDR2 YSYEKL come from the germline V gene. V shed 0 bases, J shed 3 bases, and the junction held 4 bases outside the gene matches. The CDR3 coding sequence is TGCGCCAGCAGCCAAGAAGGGAGGGCGGACACCGGGGAGCTGTTTTTT. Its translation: CASSQEGRADTGELFF.

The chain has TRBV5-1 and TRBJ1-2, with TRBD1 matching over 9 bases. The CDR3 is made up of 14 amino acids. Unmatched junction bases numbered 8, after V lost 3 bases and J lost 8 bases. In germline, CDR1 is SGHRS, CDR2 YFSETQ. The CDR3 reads CASSSRDRVGGYTF. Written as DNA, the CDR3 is TGCGCCAGCAGCTCCCGGGACAGGGTAGGGGGCTACACCTTC.

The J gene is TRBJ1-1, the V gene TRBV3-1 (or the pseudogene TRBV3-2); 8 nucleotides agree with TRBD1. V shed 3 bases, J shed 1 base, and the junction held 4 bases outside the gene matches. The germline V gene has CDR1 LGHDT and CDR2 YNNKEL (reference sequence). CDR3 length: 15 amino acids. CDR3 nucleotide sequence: TGTGCCAGCAGCCATACCGGGACAGGGAACACTGAAGCTTTCTTT. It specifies CASSHTGTGNTEAFF.

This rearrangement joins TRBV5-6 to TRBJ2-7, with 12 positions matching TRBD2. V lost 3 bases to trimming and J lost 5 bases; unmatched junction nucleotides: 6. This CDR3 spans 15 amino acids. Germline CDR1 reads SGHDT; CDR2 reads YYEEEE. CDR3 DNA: TGTGCCAGCAGCTACAGGACTAGCGGGGTGCACGAGCAGTACTTC. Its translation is CASSYRTSGVHEQYF.

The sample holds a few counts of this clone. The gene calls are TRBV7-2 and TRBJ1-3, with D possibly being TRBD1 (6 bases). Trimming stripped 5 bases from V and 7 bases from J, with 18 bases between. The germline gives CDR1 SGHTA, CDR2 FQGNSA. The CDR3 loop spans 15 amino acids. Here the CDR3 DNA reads TGTGCCAGCAGCCAGGACAGTAACGTCGGGAACACCATATATTTT. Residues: CASSQDSNVGNTIYF.

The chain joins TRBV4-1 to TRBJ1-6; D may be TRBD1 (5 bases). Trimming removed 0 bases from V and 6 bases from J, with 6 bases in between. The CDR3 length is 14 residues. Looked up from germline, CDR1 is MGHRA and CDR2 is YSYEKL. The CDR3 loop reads CASSQEGVNSPLHF. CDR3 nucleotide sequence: TGCGCCAGCAGCCAAGAAGGGGTTAATTCACCCCTCCACTTT.

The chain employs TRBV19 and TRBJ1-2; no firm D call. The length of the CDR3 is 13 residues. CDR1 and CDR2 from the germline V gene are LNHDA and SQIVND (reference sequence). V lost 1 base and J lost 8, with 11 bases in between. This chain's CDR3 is CASSIVYSSGYTF. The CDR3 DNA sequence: TGTGCCAGTAGTATAGTATATTCTTCGGGCTACACCTTC.

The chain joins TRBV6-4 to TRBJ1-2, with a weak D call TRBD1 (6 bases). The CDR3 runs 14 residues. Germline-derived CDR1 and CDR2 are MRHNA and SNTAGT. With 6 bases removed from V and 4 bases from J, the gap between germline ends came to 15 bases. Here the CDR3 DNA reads TGTGCCAGCAGCGCAGAAGGGGGAAGCTATGGCTACACCTTC. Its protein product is CASSAEGGSYGYTF.

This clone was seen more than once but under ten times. CDR3 protein: CASSLALNTEAFF. In DNA form, the CDR3 reads TGCGCCAGCAGCTTGGCCTTGAACACTGAAGCTTTCTTT. The gene calls are TRBV5-1 and TRBJ1-1; D gene unclear. The V gene lost 0 bases and the J gene lost 0 bases, with 3 bases spanning the gap. Germline V gives CDR1 SGHRS, CDR2 YFSETQ. The CDR3 contains 13 residues.

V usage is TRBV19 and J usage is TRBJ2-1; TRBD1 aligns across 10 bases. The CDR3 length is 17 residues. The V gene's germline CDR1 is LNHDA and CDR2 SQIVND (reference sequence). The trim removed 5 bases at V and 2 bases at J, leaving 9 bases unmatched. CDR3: CASSHRTGGSPYNEQFF. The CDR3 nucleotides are TGTGCCAGTAGTCACCGGACAGGGGGTAGTCCCTACAATGAGCAGTTCTTC.

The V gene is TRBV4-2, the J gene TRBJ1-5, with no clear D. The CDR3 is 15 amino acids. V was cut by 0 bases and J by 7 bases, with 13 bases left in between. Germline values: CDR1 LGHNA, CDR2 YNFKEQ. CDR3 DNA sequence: TGTGCCAGCAGCCAAGATTCGGCTCGGGTCCAGCCCCAGCATTTT. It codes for CASSQDSARVQPQHF.

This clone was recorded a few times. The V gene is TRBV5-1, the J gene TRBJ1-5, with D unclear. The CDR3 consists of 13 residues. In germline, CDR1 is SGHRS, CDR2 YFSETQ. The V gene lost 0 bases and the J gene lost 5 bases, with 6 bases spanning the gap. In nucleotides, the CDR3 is TGCGCCAGCAGCTTGGCCGGGGATCAGCCCCAGCATTTT. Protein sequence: CASSLAGDQPQHF. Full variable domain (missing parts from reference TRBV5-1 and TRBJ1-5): KAGVTQTPRYLIKTRGQQVTLSCSPISGHRSVSWYQQTPGQGLQFLFEYFSETQRNKGNFPGRFSGRQFSNSRSEMNVSTLELGDSALYLCASSLAGDQPQHFGDGTRLSIL.

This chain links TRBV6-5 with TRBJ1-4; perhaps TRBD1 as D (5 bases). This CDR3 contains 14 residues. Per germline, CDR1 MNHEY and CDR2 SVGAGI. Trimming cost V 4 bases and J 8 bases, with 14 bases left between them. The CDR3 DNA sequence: TGTGCCAGCAGTTCTCCCAGGACAAGGGAAAAACTGTTTTTT. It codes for CASSSPRTREKLFF.

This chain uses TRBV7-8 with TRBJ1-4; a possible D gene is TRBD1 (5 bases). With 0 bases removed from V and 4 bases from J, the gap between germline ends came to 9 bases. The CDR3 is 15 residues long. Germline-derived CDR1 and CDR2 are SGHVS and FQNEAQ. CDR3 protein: CASSLAQGGNEKLFF. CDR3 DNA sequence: TGTGCCAGCAGCTTAGCGCAGGGAGGTAATGAAAAACTGTTTTTT.